What follows are 10 T cell receptor beta chains derived from one specimen sequenced in a study of regulatory T cells in long-lasting Graves disease. Time point meaning: newly diagnosed GD, antithyroid drugs for less than 3 months. From RNA extracted from PBMCs, the TCR library was made. In building TCR beta libraries, iRepertoire HTBI primers were used together with Arm-PCR of CDR3 regions. Using its own MiXCR run on the multiplex PCR reads, TCRdb lists one record per CDR3 protein. The sample has 410,000 or so distinct CDR3 sequences; 15% are singletons. The same data also went into a second study, on T cells in Graves' hyperthyroidism and ophthalmopathy.

Sample: peripheral blood mononuclear cells (PBMCs), taken at new diagnosis, from a patient treated with antithyroid drugs. The receptors were sampled from a young woman with Graves disease.

This clonotype appeared many times. The chain is built from TRBV2 and TRBJ1-1; unclear D gene. The germline V gene encodes CDR1 SNHLY and CDR2 FYNNEI. Trimming left V 3 bases short and J 5 bases short, with 10 bases between. The CDR3 is 13 residues long. The CDR3 sequence: CASSEALETEAFF. CDR3 DNA: TGTGCCAGCAGTGAGGCCCTCGAAACTGAAGCTTTCTTT.

As to this clonotype: A much larger clone sits a single nucleotide away, making a read error possible. The final CDR3 position lacks the conserved phenylalanine or tryptophan, pointing to a likely read error. The chain combines TRBV20-1 with TRBJ1-1; no clear D. The CDR3 sequence is 11 residues long. Germline CDR1 reads DFQATT; CDR2 reads SNEGSKA (reference sequence). V was shortened by 0 bases and J by 1 base, with 0 bases between the two germline ends. The CDR3 DNA follows: TGCAGTGCTAGAGAGAACACTGAAGCTTTCTCT. Translation gives CSARENTEAFS.

Ten or more counts support this clonotype. V gene TRBV2 combines with J gene TRBJ2-7; D is possibly TRBD1 (6 bases). Trimming shortened V by 5 bases and J by 0 bases, and 11 bases separated the two germline ends. Per the germline V gene, CDR1 is SNHLY and CDR2 is FYNNEI. The CDR3 loop spans 14 amino acids. The CDR3 protein is CASSKTGGSYEQYF. The CDR3 DNA is TGTGCCAGCAGTAAGACAGGCGGCTCCTACGAGCAGTACTTC.

A few counts support this clonotype. This rearrangement joins TRBV7-7 to TRBJ2-5; 7 nucleotides line up with TRBD1. CDR1 is SSHAT, CDR2 FNYEAQ, per germline (reference sequence). This CDR3 has 14 amino acids. With V trimmed by 5 bases and J by 5 bases, 8 bases remained unmatched. DNA for the CDR3: TGTGCCAGCAGCAAGAGTACAGGGGACGAGACCCAGTACTTC. It is translated as CASSKSTGDETQYF. Based on the CDR3 plus reference TRBV7-7 and TRBJ2-5, the full variable domain is GAGVSQSPRYKVTKRGQDVTLRCDPISSHATLYWYQQALGQGPEFLTYFNYEAQPDKSGLPSDRFSAERPEGSISTLTIQRTEQRDSAMYRCASSKSTGDETQYFGPGTRLLVL.

The J gene is TRBJ2-7, the V gene TRBV6-1, with a weak D call TRBD1 (6 bases). Germline CDR1 reads MNHNS; CDR2 reads SASEGT. Trimming stripped 8 bases from V and 5 bases from J, with 22 bases between. There are 15 residues in the CDR3. This CDR3 is CASQKEGAGENEQYF. In DNA, the CDR3 is TGTGCCAGCCAGAAGGAAGGGGCAGGGGAGAACGAGCAGTACTTC.

There are many counts of this clonotype. V and J are TRBV29-1 and TRBJ2-7, with D maybe TRBD2 (7 bases). Germline lookup yields CDR1 SQVTM and CDR2 ANQGSEA. The CDR3 has 15 amino acids. V was clipped by 7 bases and J by 2 bases, with 21 bases between them. CDR3 sequence (DNA): TGCAGCGCAACGGGGGGCGGGTTCATTCCCTACGAGCAGTACTTC. This sequence encodes CSATGGGFIPYEQYF.

This clonotype was picked up many times. The chain links TRBV6-1 to TRBJ2-7, with 7 nucleotides matching TRBD2. Trimming took 1 base from V and 6 from J; bases not matched to a gene: 12. This CDR3 contains 16 residues. The germline V gene encodes CDR1 MNHNS and CDR2 SASEGT. The CDR3 nucleotides read TGTGCCAGCAGTGAAGGGGGGGGGTCACCCTTTATCGAGCAGTACTTC. Translating it yields CASSEGGGSPFIEQYF.

This clonotype was observed a single time. This rearrangement joins TRBV19 to TRBJ2-7, with D uncertain. Per the germline V gene, CDR1 is LNHDA and CDR2 is SQIVND (reference sequence). The CDR3 spans 14 residues. Trimming took off 5 bases at V and 2 bases at J, with 13 bases between the two ends. CDR3 sequence reads: CASSFVGMTYEQYF. In nucleotides, the CDR3 is TGTGCCAGTAGTTTCGTCGGCATGACCTACGAGCAGTACTTC.

This clonotype was seen ten or more times. As DNA, the CDR3 is TGCAGTGCGCCCAGACTAGCGTCGAGCGAGCAGTACTTC. Translation: CSAPRLASSEQYF. The chain recombines TRBV20-1 with TRBJ2-7; 8 bases align to TRBD2. This CDR3 comprises 13 residues. V lost 6 bases and J lost 6; bases outside the gene matches: 10. Germline V CDR1 and CDR2: DFQATT, SNEGSKA (reference sequence).

This clonotype was observed many times. The chain employs TRBV6-1 and TRBJ2-2; the D call may be TRBD1 or TRBD2 (5 bases each). The V end lost 7 bases, the J end lost 0 bases, and 18 bases lay between the germline ends. Germline assignment: CDR1 MNHNS and CDR2 SASEGT. CDR3 size: 17 residues. CDR3 protein: CASTLKPRGPNTGELFF. The CDR3 bases are TGTGCCAGCACCCTGAAACCGAGGGGTCCGAACACCGGGGAGCTGTTTTTT.